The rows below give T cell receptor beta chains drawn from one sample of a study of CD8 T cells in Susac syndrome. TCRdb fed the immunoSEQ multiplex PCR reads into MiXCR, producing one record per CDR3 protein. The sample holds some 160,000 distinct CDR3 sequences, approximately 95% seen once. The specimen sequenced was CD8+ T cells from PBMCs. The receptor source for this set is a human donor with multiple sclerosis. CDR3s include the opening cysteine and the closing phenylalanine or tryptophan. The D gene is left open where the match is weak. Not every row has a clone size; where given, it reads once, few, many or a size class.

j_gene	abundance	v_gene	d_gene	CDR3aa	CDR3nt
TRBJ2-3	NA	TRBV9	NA	CASSGRFEGFLTDTQYF	TGTGCCAGCAGCGGAAGATTTGAGGGGTTTTTAACAGATACGCAGTATTTT
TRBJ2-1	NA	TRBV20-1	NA	CSAMTISSYNEQFF	TGCAGTGCCATGACAATCAGCTCCTACAATGAGCAGTTCTTC
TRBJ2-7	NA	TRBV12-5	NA	CASGLVRGRRDF	TGTGCTAGTGGTTTGGTACGCGGGCGCAGGGACTTC
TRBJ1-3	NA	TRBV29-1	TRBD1	CSVGGDETGGDTIYF	TGCAGCGTTGGAGGGGACGAGACAGGGGGCGACACCATATATTTT
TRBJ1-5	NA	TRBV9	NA	CASRLYTSNQPQHF	TGTGCCAGCAGGCTTTATACGAGCAATCAGCCCCAGCATTTT
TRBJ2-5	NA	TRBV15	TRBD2	CATSRGRGAQETQYF	TGTGCCACCAGCAGAGGGCGGGGGGCTCAAGAGACCCAGTACTTC
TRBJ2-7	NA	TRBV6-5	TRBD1	CASSPGTANEQYF	TGTGCCAGCAGCCCCGGGACAGCAAACGAGCAGTACTTC
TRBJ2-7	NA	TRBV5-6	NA	CASSRRHGVYEQYF	TGTGCCAGCAGCCGGAGACACGGGGTCTACGAGCAGTACTTC
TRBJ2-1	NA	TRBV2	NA	CASSDLYEQFF	TGTGCCAGCAGTGATCTCTATGAGCAGTTCTTC
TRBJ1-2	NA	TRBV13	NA	CASSLGSGPQGRGNYGYTF	TGTGCCAGCAGCTTAGGGAGTGGGCCACAGGGCCGGGGGAACTATGGCTACACCTTC
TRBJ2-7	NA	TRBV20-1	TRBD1	CSAREGTGTSYEQYF	TGCAGTGCTAGAGAGGGGACAGGGACATCCTACGAGCAGTACTTC
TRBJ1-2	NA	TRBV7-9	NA	CASSLSNTF	TGTGCCAGCAGCTTATCTAACACCTTC
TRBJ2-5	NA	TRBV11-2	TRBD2	CASSPSGSGNRETQYF	TGTGCCAGCAGCCCTAGTGGTAGCGGGAACCGAGAGACCCAGTACTTC
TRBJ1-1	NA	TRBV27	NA	CATWLNTEAFF	TGTGCCACTTGGTTGAACACTGAAGCTTTCTTT
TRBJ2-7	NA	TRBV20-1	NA	CSASGRMDGYEQYF	TGCAGTGCTTCCGGTCGGATGGATGGGTACGAGCAGTACTTC
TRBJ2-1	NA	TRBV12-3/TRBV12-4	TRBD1	CASSGQVNEQFF	TGTGCCAGCAGTGGACAGGTCAATGAGCAGTTCTTC
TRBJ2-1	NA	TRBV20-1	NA	CSASQRSPYNEQFF	TGCAGTGCTTCCCAGAGAAGCCCCTACAATGAGCAGTTCTTC
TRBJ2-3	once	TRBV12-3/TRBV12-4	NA	CASSLWGSTDTQYF	TGTGCCAGCAGTTTGTGGGGGAGCACAGATACGCAGTATTTT
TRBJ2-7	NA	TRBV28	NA	CASSLWYEQYF	TGTGCCAGCAGTTTATGGTACGAGCAGTACTTC
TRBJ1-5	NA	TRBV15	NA	CATSRDGGGGQPQHF	TGTGCCACCAGCAGAGATGGGGGTGGTGGTCAGCCCCAGCATTTT
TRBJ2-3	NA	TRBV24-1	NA	CATRGDSTDTQYF	TGTGCCACCAGGGGGGACTCCACAGATACGCAGTATTTT
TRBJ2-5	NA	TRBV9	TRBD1	CASSASQGYQETQYF	TGTGCCAGCAGCGCATCACAGGGGTACCAAGAGACCCAGTACTTC
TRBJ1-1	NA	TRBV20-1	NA	CSARDDRGRKNTEAFF	TGCAGTGCTAGAGATGACCGAGGACGGAAGAACACTGAAGCTTTCTTT
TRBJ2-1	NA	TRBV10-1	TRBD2	CASSGAGRDFYNEQFF	TGCGCCAGCAGCGGGGCCGGGAGGGACTTCTACAATGAGCAGTTCTTC
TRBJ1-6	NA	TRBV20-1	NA	CSATKSSYNSPLHF	TGCAGTGCAACGAAAAGCTCCTATAATTCACCCCTCCACTTT
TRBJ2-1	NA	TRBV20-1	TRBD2	CSARDQAGSYNEQFF	TGCAGTGCTAGAGATCAAGCGGGGTCCTACAATGAGCAGTTCTTC
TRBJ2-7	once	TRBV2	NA	CASTGGAYEQYF	TGTGCCAGCACGGGCGGGGCCTACGAGCAGTACTTC
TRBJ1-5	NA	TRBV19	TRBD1	CASSMVQGATVNQPQHF	TGTGCCAGTAGTATGGTGCAGGGGGCGACGGTGAATCAGCCCCAGCATTTT
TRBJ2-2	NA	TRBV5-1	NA	CASGDIQGELFF	TGCGCCAGCGGGGACATCCAAGGGGAGCTGTTTTTT
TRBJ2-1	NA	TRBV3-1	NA	CASSQDTEPSYNEQFF	TGTGCCAGCAGCCAAGATACGGAGCCCTCCTACAATGAGCAGTTCTTC
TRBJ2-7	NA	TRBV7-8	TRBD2	CASSILAGKSSYEQYF	TGTGCCAGCAGTATACTAGCGGGGAAGAGCTCCTACGAGCAGTACTTC